This T cell receptor beta chain was documented in a study of neoadjuvant anti-PD-1 for oral cavity cancer. Study at large: Patients without progression got a fourth dose around day 43.

Clones were sequenced by immunoSEQ multiplex PCR, and TCRdb holds only the in-frame ones, with some missing. The sample comprises nearly 15,000 clones, roughly 41% of which are singletons, and about 39% rests with the top ten. Time point noted: after neoadjuvant nivolumab, at surgical resection. Patients had HPV-negative, locally advanced oral cavity squamous cell carcinoma. In this sample, this clone turned up a few times. Trimming stripped 9 bases from V and 8 bases from J, with 14 bases between. Germline V gene data show CDR1 as MNHNS and CDR2 as SASEGT. CDR3 length equals 12 residues. The source of this sequence is a person aged 40-85 years with oral cavity squamous cell carcinoma. This chain uses TRBV6-1 with TRBJ1-5; maybe TRBD1 (5 bases). The source material was tumor tissue, sampled after nivolumab (anti-PD-1) treatment. CDR3 in DNA: TGTGCCAGTTGCAGGCCACAGGAGCCCCAGCATTTT. As protein: CASCRPQEPQHF.